Below, one TCR beta chain is given with its context. What it recognizes is unknown. Clones were sequenced by immunoSEQ multiplex PCR, and TCRdb holds only the in-frame ones, with some missing. Of about 23,000 clones listed, 80% to 90% are singletons. The data were taken from a study of PD-1 blockade in classical Hodgkin lymphoma. Whole-study results and caveats: Exclusion applied to patients who initiated nivolumab less than 1 year following ASCT. Patients who responded completely had about the same baseline diversity as newly diagnosed patients. By C4D1, diversity of CD4+ TCRs had risen significantly, whereas that of CD8+ TCRs had not.

Each of the patients experienced relapse following autologous stem cell transplantation, and their brentuximab vedotin exposure differed. The TCR was taken from a human donor with classical Hodgkin lymphoma. The input for sequencing was peripheral blood mononuclear cells (PBMCs), taken before the second cycle of nivolumab.

DNA for the CDR3: TGTGCCAGCAGGGACACGATCTCTGGAAACACCATATATTTT. The encoded protein is CASRDTISGNTIYF. J is TRBJ1-3 and V is TRBV6-5, with D possibly matching TRBD1 (5 bases). Germline V lookup: CDR1 MNHEY, CDR2 SVGAGI. The V end was cut by 6 bases, the J end by 0 bases, with 9 bases between. The CDR3 runs 14 residues.